This T cell receptor beta chain was recorded in a study of shared clonotypes between healthy human individuals. Study-wide results and caveats: It was the non-shared clonotypes that had lower generation probabilities than clonotypes shared by all four donors. Tissue TCR repertoires likely differ from these blood-only repertoires.

The CDR3 has 14 amino acids. The junction had 1 base not matched to a gene; V was cut back by 2 bases and J by 7 bases. Per the germline V gene, CDR1 is MGHRA and CDR2 is YSYEKL. Each subset's genomic DNA was shared equally among a number of immunoSEQ plates. Authors' processing steps: Junction-only sequences produced by ImmunoSEQ had no quality scores, so filtering differed. Sequencing was performed with immunoSEQ multiplex PCR; in TCRdb, only in-frame clones are kept and a portion is missing. V, J and clone size reflect that table, while D and trimming were determined from the DNA. Here the sample spans roughly 2.1 million clones, approximately 94% being singletons. As for this clone: What it recognizes is unknown.

CD45RO-negative CD8 cells positively selected for CCR7 made up the naive population, which excluded terminally differentiated effector memory CD45RA+ cells. The gene calls are TRBV4-1 and TRBJ2-1; 11 bases align to TRBD1. The clonotype was recovered from a man aged 18 to 30 in good health. Some clones in this sample may be carry-over from other donors' samples. Sequencing was performed on naive CD8+ T cells from PBMCs. The CDR3 coding sequence is TGCGCCAGCAGCCAAAGGGACAGGGGGAATGAGCAGTTCTTC. Translating it yields CASSQRDRGNEQFF.